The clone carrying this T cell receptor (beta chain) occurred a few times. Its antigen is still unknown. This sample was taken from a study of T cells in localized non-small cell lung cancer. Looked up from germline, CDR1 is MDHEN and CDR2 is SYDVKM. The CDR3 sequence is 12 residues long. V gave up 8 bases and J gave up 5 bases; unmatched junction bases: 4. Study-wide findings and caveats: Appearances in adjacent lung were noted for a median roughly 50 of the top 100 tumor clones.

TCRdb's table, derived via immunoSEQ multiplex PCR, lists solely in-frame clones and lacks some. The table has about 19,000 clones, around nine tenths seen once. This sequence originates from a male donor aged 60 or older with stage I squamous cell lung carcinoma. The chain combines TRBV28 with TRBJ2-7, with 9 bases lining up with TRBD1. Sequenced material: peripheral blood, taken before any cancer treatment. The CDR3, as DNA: TGTGCCAGCGGGGACAGGGCCCACGAGCAGTACTTC. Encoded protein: CASGDRAHEQYF.